Below are 30 T cell receptor beta chains sequenced from a single sample in a study of T cells in tuberculosis. Time point: new active TB diagnosis, blood taken before or within 7 days of starting treatment. Here immunoSEQ multiplex PCR was the method, and the copy in TCRdb shows in-frame clones only, minus some. The sample has about 38,000 clones, roughly 95% seen once. This material consisted of PBMCs, taken at tuberculosis diagnosis. Every receptor here comes from an adult with tuberculosis.

This sequence joins TRBV28 and TRBJ1-2; no clear D gene. Germline V gene sequence: CDR1 MDHEN, CDR2 SYDVKM. The CDR3 loop spans 14 amino acids. V shed 6 bases and J shed 7 bases, with 18 bases lying between them. The CDR3: CASSAGLTGSGYTF. Written as DNA, the CDR3 is TGTGCCAGCAGCGCCGGGCTCACGGGGTCTGGCTACACCTTC.

CDR3: CASSQGGLGEKLFF. CDR3 DNA: TGTGCCAGCAGCCAAGGGGGCTTGGGTGAAAAACTGTTTTTT. The J gene is TRBJ1-4, the V gene TRBV4-2, with a weak D call TRBD1 (5 bases). This CDR3 is built from 14 residues. Per germline, CDR1 LGHNA and CDR2 YNFKEQ. The V gene lost 1 base and the J gene lost 7 bases, with 10 bases spanning the gap.

The chain couples TRBV19 to TRBJ1-5; D gene uncertain. The V and J ends lost 1 base and 0 bases respectively, with 7 bases between them. Germline V gene data show CDR1 as LNHDA and CDR2 as SQIVND (reference sequence). The CDR3 is made up of 15 amino acids. CDR3 bases: TGTGCCAGTAGTATAGGCGGGTATAGCAATCAGCCCCAGCATTTT. This gives the protein CASSIGGYSNQPQHF.

The chain uses TRBV5-1 and TRBJ2-4; 10 bases are a match to TRBD1. The CDR3 is 14 residues long. CDR1 SGHRS and CDR2 YFSETQ come from the germline V gene. V trimming: 2 bases; J trimming: 9 bases; junction bases outside the gene matches: 5. The CDR3 sequence is CASSLRQGAAIQYF. The CDR3 bases are TGCGCCAGCAGCTTAAGACAGGGGGCAGCCATTCAGTACTTC. The full variable domain, in which reference TRBV5-1 and TRBJ2-4 provide the parts outside the CDR3, is KAGVTQTPRYLIKTRGQQVTLSCSPISGHRSVSWYQQTPGQGLQFLFEYFSETQRNKGNFPGRFSGRQFSNSRSEMNVSTLELGDSALYLCASSLRQGAAIQYFGAGTRLSVL.

The CDR3 protein is CASSFKLAGGTPDTQYF. For the CDR3, the DNA is TGTGCCAGCAGCTTTAAATTAGCGGGGGGGACCCCAGATACGCAGTATTTT. The chain is built from TRBV5-6 and TRBJ2-3; the match to TRBD2 covers 11 bases. CDR3 length: 17 amino acids. V dropped 2 bases and J dropped 4; count of bases not matched to a gene: 9. Per germline, CDR1 SGHDT and CDR2 YYEEEE.

This chain joins TRBV7-9 and TRBJ2-1, with D unclear. The germline V and J ends were trimmed by 5 bases and 5 bases, with 19 bases remaining between them. CDR1 SEHNR and CDR2 FQNEAQ come from the germline V gene (reference sequence). This CDR3 comprises 16 residues. This CDR3 reads CASSRQLAGSNNEQFF. The CDR3 coding sequence is TGTGCCAGCAGCCGTCAGCTGGCCGGGTCCAACAATGAGCAGTTCTTC.

The genes are TRBV2 and TRBJ2-1, with 9 bases lining up with TRBD1. The CDR3 sequence is 13 residues long. J was trimmed by 7 bases and V by 7 bases; bases with no gene match: 5. Germline V CDR1 and CDR2: SNHLY, FYNNEI. CDR3 residues: CASTQGAVNEQFF. CDR3 nucleotide sequence: TGTGCCAGCACACAGGGGGCTGTGAATGAGCAGTTCTTC.

The chain recombines TRBV28 with TRBJ1-3; 7 nucleotides line up with TRBD1. Germline V CDR1 and CDR2: MDHEN, SYDVKM. The CDR3 covers 14 residues. V lost 6 bases and J lost 4; bases outside the gene matches: 6. The CDR3 bases are TGTGCCAGCAGCCCACAGGGGAGCGGAAACACCATATATTTT. Encoded protein: CASSPQGSGNTIYF.

The V call is TRBV14, the J call TRBJ2-1; no firm D call. CDR1 SGHDN and CDR2 FVKESK come from the germline V gene. The CDR3 sequence is 14 residues long. V dropped 0 bases and J dropped 7 bases, with 10 bases sitting between them. The CDR3 DNA is TGTGCCAGCAGCCAAGAAGCTAGGTGGAATGAGCAGTTCTTC. It is translated as CASSQEARWNEQFF.

CDR3 protein: CASSHGTGEEKLFF. As DNA, the CDR3 is TGTGCCAGCAGCCACGGGACAGGGGAAGAAAAACTGTTTTTT. The rearrangement links TRBV7-6 to TRBJ1-4, with TRBD1 matching over 10 bases. Germline-derived CDR1 and CDR2 are SGHVS and FNYEAQ. The CDR3 totals 14 residues. Unmatched junction bases numbered 5, after V lost 5 bases and J lost 8 bases.

Here the CDR3 reads CAWSGSQGNQPQHF. CDR3 bases: TGTGCCTGGAGTGGATCCCAGGGCAATCAGCCCCAGCATTTT. The J gene is TRBJ1-5, the V gene TRBV30; no clear D. The CDR3 runs 14 residues. The V gene lost 1 base and the J gene lost 2 bases, with 9 bases spanning the gap. Germline V gene sequence: CDR1 GTSNPN, CDR2 SVGIG (reference sequence). Full variable domain (rest looked up from reference TRBV30 and TRBJ1-5): SQTIHQWPATLVQPVGSPLSLECTVEGTSNPNLYWYRQAAGRGLQLLFYSVGIGQISSEVPQNLSASRPQDRQFILSSKKLLLSDSGFYLCAWSGSQGNQPQHFGDGTRLSIL.

This chain links TRBV5-6 with TRBJ1-6; D uncertain. V was trimmed by 1 base and J by 10 bases, leaving 12 bases between them. This CDR3 contains 14 residues. CDR1 is SGHDT, CDR2 YYEEEE, per germline. The CDR3 sequence: CASSLRWEASPLHF. The CDR3 coding sequence is TGTGCCAGCAGCTTGAGGTGGGAGGCCTCACCCCTCCACTTT.

The chain joins TRBV19 to TRBJ1-1; D possibly corresponds to TRBD1 (6 bases). The CDR3 covers 15 residues. The germline V gene has CDR1 LNHDA and CDR2 SQIVND (reference sequence). Trimming cost V 3 bases and J 1 base, with 12 bases left between them. CDR3 nucleotides: TGTGCCAGTAGTATTAGGGGGACGACGAACACTGAAGCTTTCTTT. It translates to CASSIRGTTNTEAFF.

The chain carries TRBV25-1 and TRBJ1-5; TRBD1 might be the D (5 bases). Trimming pared 8 bases from V and 3 bases from J, leaving 23 bases between. CDR3 length equals 17 residues. Germline CDR1 reads MGHDK; CDR2 reads SYGVNS. The CDR3, as DNA: TGTGCCAGCTTACTCAGCCCCCCGACAGAAAACAATCAGCCCCAGCATTTT. This encodes CASLLSPPTENNQPQHF.

This clone has only one observation. CDR3 residues: CASSHKEAANSPLHF. The CDR3 nucleotides read TGTGCCAGCAGCCATAAGGAGGCAGCCAATTCACCCCTCCACTTT. V and J are TRBV14 and TRBJ1-6; no clear D. Trimming removed 3 bases from V and 7 bases from J, with 13 bases in between. CDR3 size: 15 residues. Per the germline V gene, CDR1 is SGHDN and CDR2 is FVKESK.

V is TRBV7-2 and J is TRBJ2-7, with D possibly TRBD1 on 5 matching bases. Deletions cut 4 bases from V and 3 bases from J, with 10 bases between. CDR1 SGHTA and CDR2 FQGNSA come from the germline V gene. The CDR3 has 13 residues. CDR3 DNA sequence: TGTGCCAGCAGCTACGGACATAGCTACGAGCAGTACTTC. It encodes CASSYGHSYEQYF. Complete variable domain (other parts from reference TRBV7-2 and TRBJ2-7): GAGVSQSPSNKVTEKGKDVELRCDPISGHTALYWYRQSLGQGLEFLIYFQGNSAPDKSGLPSDRFSAERTGGSVSTLTIQRTQQEDSAVYLCASSYGHSYEQYFGPGTRLTVT.

V is TRBV7-2 and J is TRBJ1-2; 9 positions match TRBD1. This CDR3 has 15 residues. V lost 2 bases, J lost 4 bases, and 5 bases stayed unmatched. Looked up from germline, CDR1 is SGHTA and CDR2 is FQGNSA. This CDR3 is CASSLLPGQGYGYTF. The CDR3 DNA follows: TGTGCCAGCAGCTTACTTCCGGGACAGGGCTATGGCTACACCTTC. The full variable domain, its missing parts supplied by reference TRBV7-2 and TRBJ1-2, is GAGVSQSPSNKVTEKGKDVELRCDPISGHTALYWYRQSLGQGLEFLIYFQGNSAPDKSGLPSDRFSAERTGGSVSTLTIQRTQQEDSAVYLCASSLLPGQGYGYTFGSGTRLTVV.

The chain employs TRBV6-6 and TRBJ1-1, with TRBD1 matching 10 bases. V lost 4 bases, J lost 1 base, and 3 bases stayed unmatched. CDR1 is MNHNY and CDR2 is SVGAGI in the germline V gene (reference sequence). CDR3 length equals 15 residues. This CDR3 reads CASSLGQGKNTEAFF. In DNA form, the CDR3 reads TGTGCCAGCAGTTTGGGACAGGGGAAGAACACTGAAGCTTTCTTT.

The rearrangement joins TRBV18 to TRBJ1-2, with D perhaps matching TRBD1 (6 bases). CDR1 is KGHSH and CDR2 is LQKENI in the germline V gene. V lost 1 base and J 8 bases, leaving 20 bases between the germline ends. The CDR3 is 16 residues long. CDR3 nucleotide sequence: TGTGCCAGCTCACCACTTTTTGGCAGGGGATCGTTGGGCTACACCTTC. It translates to CASSPLFGRGSLGYTF.

The chain is built from TRBV11-3 and TRBJ1-4; D is unclear. The V end lost 0 bases, the J end lost 10 bases, and 9 bases lay between the germline ends. In germline, CDR1 is SGHNT, CDR2 YENEEA. CDR3 length equals 13 residues. Here the CDR3 reads CASSLDNGSKLFF. As DNA, the CDR3 is TGTGCCAGCAGCTTAGATAATGGCTCAAAACTGTTTTTT.

This chain joins TRBV6-5 and TRBJ2-3; weak D call: TRBD1 (6 bases). V shed 2 bases and J shed 3 bases, with 12 bases lying between them. Looked up from germline, CDR1 is MNHEY and CDR2 is SVGAGI. CDR3 size: 15 residues. The CDR3 region has the DNA TGTGCCAGCAGTTACATGAGGACAGCAACAGATACGCAGTATTTT. This sequence encodes CASSYMRTATDTQYF.

This clone was recorded only once. The chain combines TRBV4-3 with TRBJ2-1; TRBD2 matches at 9 bases. The CDR3 covers 15 residues. CDR1 is LGHNA, CDR2 YSLEER, per germline. With V trimmed by 3 bases and J by 5 bases, 5 bases remained unmatched. The CDR3 DNA follows: TGCGCCAGCAGCCAGAGCGGGGGGTTCAACAATGAGCAGTTCTTC. Translating it yields CASSQSGGFNNEQFF.

The CDR3, as DNA: TGTGCCAGTAGTATCCTGGCTTTCCGTGAAGCTTTCTTT. Amino acid sequence: CASSILAFREAFF. The V call is TRBV19, the J call TRBJ1-1; D unclear. Germline CDR1 LNHDA, CDR2 SQIVND (reference sequence). This CDR3 is built from 13 residues. V lost 3 bases to trimming and J lost 7 bases, with 12 bases between them.

This clone came up once. The chain recombines TRBV18 with TRBJ2-6; TRBD1 aligns across 7 bases. CDR1 is KGHSH and CDR2 is LQKENI in the germline V gene. This CDR3 is built from 18 residues. The V and J ends lost 0 bases and 2 bases, in that order; junction bases with no gene match: 7. In DNA form, the CDR3 reads TGTGCCAGCTCACCACCCTGGACAGGAAAGACTGGGGCCAACGTCCTGACTTTC. Its translation is CASSPPWTGKTGANVLTF.

The rearrangement links TRBV2 to TRBJ1-6, with 7 bases identical to TRBD1. The V gene end was trimmed by 7 bases and the J gene end by 0 bases; junction bases not matched to a gene: 9. The CDR3 totals 17 residues. The germline V gene encodes CDR1 SNHLY and CDR2 FYNNEI. The CDR3 region has the DNA TGTGCCAGCACCAGGGACAGTACAGGCTCCTATAATTCACCCCTCCACTTT. Amino acids: CASTRDSTGSYNSPLHF.

The genes are TRBV28 and TRBJ2-7; TRBD2 might be the D (6 bases). The CDR3 loop spans 16 amino acids. V was trimmed by 8 bases and J by 0 bases, leaving 20 bases between them. CDR1 is MDHEN and CDR2 is SYDVKM in the germline V gene. Here the CDR3 DNA reads TGTGCCAGCGAGGAAGGAGGGGCTTTCAGCTCCTACGAGCAGTACTTC. Translation: CASEEGGAFSSYEQYF. The full variable domain, with the rest looked up from reference TRBV28 and TRBJ2-7, is DVKVTQSSRYLVKRTGEKVFLECVQDMDHENMFWYRQDPGLGLRLIYFSYDVKMKEKGDIPEGYSVSREKKERFSLILESASTNQTSMYLCASEEGGAFSSYEQYFGPGTRLTVT.

J is TRBJ2-7 and V is TRBV6-1, with 9 bases lining up with TRBD2. V trimming: 2 bases; J trimming: 4 bases; junction bases outside the gene matches: 6. The germline gives CDR1 MNHNS, CDR2 SASEGT. This CDR3 region has 15 residues. CDR3 nucleotides: TGTGCCAGCAGTGAACGAGCGGGGGGCGTATACGAGCAGTACTTC. Protein: CASSERAGGVYEQYF.

V is TRBV19 and J is TRBJ2-6; D not resolved. The length of the CDR3 is 15 residues. V was trimmed by 7 bases and J by 2 bases, leaving 12 bases between them. Germline V gene lookup returns CDR1 LNHDA and CDR2 SQIVND (reference sequence). The CDR3 bases are TGTGCCAGTACTGCAGTTGCCACTGGGGCCAACGTCCTGACTTTC. Protein sequence: CASTAVATGANVLTF.

This chain joins TRBV4-3 and TRBJ2-6; a weak D match, TRBD2 (7 bases). The CDR3 runs to 18 residues. V lost 6 bases and J 0 bases, leaving 18 bases between the germline ends. Per germline, CDR1 LGHNA and CDR2 YSLEER. CDR3 in amino acids: CASSRGGGAPSGANVLTF. DNA of the CDR3: TGCGCCAGCAGTCGCGGGGGCGGGGCTCCCTCTGGGGCCAACGTCCTGACTTTC.

This chain uses TRBV6-9 with TRBJ1-3; D is unresolved. V was trimmed by 4 bases and J by 3 bases, leaving 13 bases between them. The CDR3 sequence is 15 residues long. Germline CDR1 and CDR2: MNHGY and SVAAGI. The DNA of the CDR3 is TGTGCCAGCAGTTCGCGGGATAGAGGTGGAAACACCATATATTTT. This gives the protein CASSSRDRGGNTIYF.